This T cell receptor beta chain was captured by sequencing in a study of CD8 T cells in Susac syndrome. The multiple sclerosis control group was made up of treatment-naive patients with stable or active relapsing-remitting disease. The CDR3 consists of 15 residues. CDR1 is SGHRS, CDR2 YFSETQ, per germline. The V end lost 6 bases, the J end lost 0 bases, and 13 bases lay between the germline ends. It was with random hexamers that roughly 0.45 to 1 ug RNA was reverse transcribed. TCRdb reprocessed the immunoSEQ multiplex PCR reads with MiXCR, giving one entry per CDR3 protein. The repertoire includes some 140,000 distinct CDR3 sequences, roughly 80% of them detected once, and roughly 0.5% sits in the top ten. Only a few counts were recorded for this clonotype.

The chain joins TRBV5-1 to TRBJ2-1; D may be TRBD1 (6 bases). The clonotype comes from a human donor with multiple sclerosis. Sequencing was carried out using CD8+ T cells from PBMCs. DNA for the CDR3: TGCGCCAGCACCTCTGGGGGCAGCTCCTACAATGAGCAGTTCTTC. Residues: CASTSGGSSYNEQFF.